This entry lists 13 T cell receptor beta chains sequenced from one sample in a study of read filtering for tumor transcriptome and immune sequencing. Molecular barcoded adaptors covering alpha/delta and beta/gamma chains were used on 400 to 450 ng RNA. Each CDR3 protein gets one entry after TCRdb re-called the reads with MiXCR. The repertoire includes around 60,000 distinct CDR3 sequences, around 21% of them detected once, and over 12% sits in the top ten. Sequencing used a population of CD138-negative cells sorted from bone marrow. The receptors here all came from a donor at least 40 years old with multiple myeloma.

This clonotype was seen repeatedly, ten times or more. The chain combines TRBV10-3 with TRBJ2-1; 12 nucleotides line up with TRBD2. Per germline, CDR1 ENHRY and CDR2 SYGVKD. This CDR3 contains 15 residues. V lost 4 bases and J lost 7; bases outside the gene matches: 5. CDR3 in amino acids: CAISGKLAGGNEQFF. The CDR3 coding sequence is TGTGCCATCAGTGGAAAACTAGCGGGGGGAAATGAGCAGTTCTTC.

The chain uses TRBV24-1 and TRBJ2-7, with 9 positions matching TRBD1. Germline V lookup: CDR1 KGHDR, CDR2 SFDVKD. The CDR3 consists of 15 residues. Germline trimming cut 5 bases from V and 10 bases from J; bases unmatched to any gene: 14. The CDR3 protein is CATSGPTGGASDQYF. Written as DNA, the CDR3 is TGTGCCACCAGTGGCCCGACAGGGGGGGCATCCGATCAGTACTTC.

This clonotype was recorded only once. V usage is TRBV20-1 and J usage is TRBJ2-1, with TRBD2 matching 7 bases. Germline V lookup: CDR1 DFQATT, CDR2 SNEGSKA (reference sequence). The ends lost 6 bases at V and 0 bases at J; junction bases unmatched: 11. The CDR3 contains 16 residues. CDR3 sequence reads: CSADSGIPHSYNEQFF. The CDR3 bases are TGCAGTGCAGACAGCGGGATCCCCCACTCCTACAATGAGCAGTTCTTC.

This clonotype was counted at least ten times. Here the CDR3 reads CSVAGFMNTGELFF. DNA for the CDR3: TGCAGCGTTGCAGGATTTATGAACACCGGGGAGCTGTTTTTT. The chain is built from TRBV29-1 and TRBJ2-2; D gene unclear. V shed 4 bases and J shed 1 base, with 10 bases lying between them. CDR1 and CDR2 (germline): SQVTM, ANQGSEA. The CDR3 sequence is 14 residues long.

This clonotype was found many times. No conserved phenylalanine or tryptophan is present at the end of the CDR3, so a read error is the likely explanation. Because the CDR3's place on the DNA is in doubt, the DNA is left out and the CDR3 is given as listed by TCRdb. This chain links TRBV29-1 with TRBJ1-1; the D call of TRBD1 is as the table states it, not checked on the DNA. The CDR3 extends over 9 residues, inclusive of both ends. Germline V lookup: CDR1 SQVTM, CDR2 ANQGSEA. The CDR3: CSVEGTPLR.

This clonotype has ten or more counts. This chain links TRBV5-1 with TRBJ1-1, with TRBD1 matching 7 bases. The CDR3 sequence is 14 residues long. CDR1 and CDR2 (germline): SGHRS, YFSETQ. The J segment lost 1 base and the V segment lost 0 bases, leaving 0 bases of the junction unmatched. The CDR3 region is CASSLDRGNTEAFF. In DNA, the CDR3 is TGCGCCAGCAGCTTGGACAGGGGGAACACTGAAGCTTTCTTT.

Concerning this clonotype: This may be a read error, as it is one base from a much larger clone. The chain has TRBV18 and TRBJ1-1; D unclear. The CDR3 has 13 amino acids. Germline assignment: CDR1 KGHSH and CDR2 LQKENI. CDR3: CASSPSGNTKAFF. The CDR3 region has the DNA TGTGCCAGCTCACCGTCGGGGAACACTAAAGCTTTCTTT.

This rearrangement joins TRBV27 to TRBJ2-7; TRBD1 matches at 12 bases. There are 16 residues in the CDR3. The V and J ends lost 0 bases and 3 bases, in that order; junction bases with no gene match: 3. CDR1 is MNHEY and CDR2 is SMNVEV in the germline V gene (reference sequence). CDR3 nucleotide sequence: TGTGCCAGCAGTTTATCGGGGACAGGGGGCTTCTACGAGCAGTACTTC. Translated, it gives CASSLSGTGGFYEQYF.

This clonotype was observed once. This chain uses TRBV28 with TRBJ1-2; D remains unclear. Per germline, CDR1 MDHEN and CDR2 SYDVKM. The length of the CDR3 is 13 residues. Trimming removed 8 bases at V and 1 base at J, with 11 bases between. The CDR3 DNA reads as TGTGCCAGCCTCGATCCGGTTAACTATGGCTACACCTTC. It translates to CASLDPVNYGYTF.

Ten or more counts support this clonotype. V gene TRBV4-2 combines with J gene TRBJ2-1; D unresolved. Germline CDR1 and CDR2: LGHNA and YNFKEQ. Trimming shortened V by 0 bases and J by 0 bases, and 12 bases separated the two germline ends. This CDR3 region has 17 residues. The CDR3 reads CASSQEINLISYNEQFF. The CDR3, as DNA: TGTGCCAGCAGCCAAGAGATTAATCTCATCTCCTACAATGAGCAGTTCTTC.

Only a few counts were recorded for this clonotype. The J gene is TRBJ2-7, the V gene TRBV28; D is uncertain. Trimming pared 6 bases from V and 2 bases from J, leaving 11 bases between. Germline V lookup: CDR1 MDHEN, CDR2 SYDVKM. The CDR3 has 13 amino acids. The CDR3 DNA follows: TGTGCCAGCAGCTCGCCCGGGCCCTACGAGCAGTACTTC. Translated: CASSSPGPYEQYF.

By share of the sample, this clonotype is medium-sized. The V gene is TRBV19, the J gene TRBJ1-5; D perhaps matches TRBD1 (6 bases). In germline, CDR1 is LNHDA, CDR2 SQIVND (reference sequence). V was clipped by 9 bases and J by 2 bases, with 14 bases between them. The length of the CDR3 is 14 residues. CDR3 protein: CASSQPGGNQPQHF. CDR3 DNA sequence: TGTGCCAGCAGTCAACCAGGGGGCAATCAGCCCCAGCATTTT.

This clonotype came up many times. The chain combines TRBV3-1 with TRBJ2-7; D is perhaps TRBD1 (6 bases). There are 13 residues in the CDR3. V was cut by 1 base and J by 5 bases, with 9 bases left in between. Germline CDR1 reads LGHDT; CDR2 reads YNNKEL (reference sequence). The CDR3 region is CASSQVYRDEQYF. The CDR3 DNA sequence: TGTGCCAGCAGCCAAGTCTACAGGGACGAGCAGTACTTC.